These 10 T cell receptor beta chains originate from one sample sequenced in a study of cytomegalovirus exposure and HLA in healthy donors. 60 Vbeta and 13 Jbeta primers were used in PCR. Method: immunoSEQ multiplex PCR; TCRdb's copy keeps in-frame clones and lacks some. This sample has about 130,000 clones, with 78% found just once. The material sequenced was PBMCs. The receptor source for this set is a female donor in good health and CMV-seronegative.

The chain is built from TRBV7-9 and TRBJ2-3; 9 bases map to TRBD1. Trimming took 3 bases from V and 0 from J; bases not matched to a gene: 7. Germline V gene data show CDR1 as SEHNR and CDR2 as FQNEAQ (reference sequence). The CDR3 is 17 residues long. CDR3 loop: CASSFLRTGASTDTQYF. The CDR3 DNA reads as TGTGCCAGCAGCTTCCTCAGGACAGGGGCTAGCACAGATACGCAGTATTTT.

This clone was seen a few times. This chain links TRBV9 with TRBJ1-3; 7 nucleotides agree with TRBD1. The CDR3 is made up of 16 amino acids. Germline V gene data show CDR1 as SGDLS and CDR2 as YYNGEE. V dropped 3 bases and J dropped 0; count of bases not matched to a gene: 6. CDR3 DNA: TGTGCCAGCAGCGGGACAGGATTCCGCTCTGGAAACACCATATATTTT. Its protein product is CASSGTGFRSGNTIYF.

The chain recombines TRBV27 with TRBJ1-5, with TRBD1 as a possible D gene (5 bases). The V end was cut by 6 bases, the J end by 2 bases, with 17 bases between. Germline values: CDR1 MNHEY, CDR2 SMNVEV (reference sequence). CDR3 length equals 16 residues. The CDR3 DNA is TGTGCCAGCAGATGGAGGGGAGCCTTTGGCAATCAGCCCCAGCATTTT. Encoded protein: CASRWRGAFGNQPQHF.

The chain couples TRBV18 to TRBJ2-2; possible D gene TRBD2, 6 bases. Trimming pared 3 bases from V and 7 bases from J, leaving 15 bases between. The CDR3 totals 15 residues. CDR1 and CDR2 (germline): KGHSH, LQKENI. This CDR3 reads CASSPGLPPNGELFF. The CDR3 bases are TGTGCCAGCTCACCGGGACTCCCCCCGAACGGGGAGCTGTTTTTT.

This chain connects TRBV2 to TRBJ2-7; TRBD2 aligns across 13 bases. V trimming: 6 bases; J trimming: 8 bases; junction bases outside the gene matches: 7. Germline V gives CDR1 SNHLY, CDR2 FYNNEI. The CDR3 sequence is 14 residues long. CDR3 loop: CASRAGLAGNKQYF. The CDR3 DNA sequence: TGTGCCAGCAGGGCGGGACTAGCGGGAAACAAGCAGTACTTC.

The chain carries TRBV11-2 and TRBJ2-7; a possible D gene is TRBD1 (7 bases). Germline CDR1 is SGHAT and CDR2 is FQNNGV. Trimming removed 1 base from V and 2 bases from J, with 12 bases in between. This CDR3 spans 15 amino acids. CDR3 sequence: CASSLAGGGTYEQYF. CDR3 in DNA: TGTGCCAGCAGCTTAGCAGGGGGAGGCACCTACGAGCAGTACTTC.

This clone appeared a few times. The gene calls are TRBV5-5 and TRBJ1-1; a weak D match, TRBD1 (5 bases). Trimming cost V 2 bases and J 5 bases, with 13 bases left between them. The V gene's germline CDR1 is SGHKS and CDR2 YYEKEE (reference sequence). The CDR3 is 14 residues long. This CDR3 reads CASSFSRGRTEAFF. Written as DNA, the CDR3 is TGTGCCAGCAGCTTCTCTCGGGGGAGGACTGAAGCTTTCTTT.

This clone appeared a few times. Compared with germline, one end of the junction differs, possibly owing to a read error. This chain uses TRBV28 with TRBJ1-2; D may be TRBD1 (5 bases). This CDR3 contains 15 residues. In germline, CDR1 is MDHEN, CDR2 SYDVKM. The CDR3 nucleotides read TGTGCCAGCAATTTATCCAGGGATGGTGGCTATGGCTACACCTTC. This gives the protein CASNLSRDGGYGYTF.

This clone appeared a single time. The gene calls are TRBV7-3 and TRBJ2-5; 7 bases agree with TRBD1. Germline V gene lookup returns CDR1 SGHTA and CDR2 FQGTGA. V shed 5 bases and J 4 bases; nucleotides not matched to a gene: 4. The CDR3 length is 13 residues. This chain's CDR3 is CASSQGQTETQYF. In DNA form, the CDR3 reads TGTGCCAGCAGCCAGGGACAGACAGAGACCCAGTACTTC.

This clone came up a few times. The J gene is TRBJ1-1, the V gene TRBV28; D perhaps matches TRBD1 (6 bases). The germline V gene encodes CDR1 MDHEN and CDR2 SYDVKM. This CDR3 has 16 residues. V was shortened by 11 bases and J by 1 base, with 23 bases between the two germline ends. The CDR3: CACSFNRDLGNTEAFF. The CDR3 DNA follows: TGTGCCTGTTCGTTTAACAGGGACCTTGGGAACACTGAAGCTTTCTTT. The full variable domain, in which reference TRBV28 and TRBJ1-1 provide the parts outside the CDR3, is DVKVTQSSRYLVKRTGEKVFLECVQDMDHENMFWYRQDPGLGLRLIYFSYDVKMKEKGDIPEGYSVSREKKERFSLILESASTNQTSMYLCACSFNRDLGNTEAFFGQGTRLTVV.